This is a list of T cell receptor beta chains from one sample in a study of blood T cell repertoires in COVID-19. The repertoire was sequenced with immunoSEQ multiplex PCR; TCRdb's copy has only in-frame clones and lacks some. The sample consists of 110,000 to 150,000 clones, about 76% of them appearing once. Material for sequencing was peripheral blood. Receptors were obtained from an elderly man with acute or convalescent COVID-19. The CDR3 runs from the conserved cysteine through the conserved F or W. The D gene is left open where the match is weak. Rows give clone size only sometimes, using once, few, many, or a class for an expanded clone.

>TRBJ1-2|.|TRBV6-5|once
CASSYTREGHGYTF
TGTGCCAGCAGTTACACCAGGGAGGGTCATGGCTACACCTTC
>TRBJ2-7|.|TRBV3-1/TRBV3-2|.
CASSLMTGPSYEQYF
TGTGCCAGCAGCCTAATGACAGGCCCATCCTACGAGCAGTACTTC
>TRBJ1-5|.|TRBV5-5|.
CASSWGAGNSNQPQHF
TGTGCCAGCAGCTGGGGCGCAGGGAATAGCAATCAGCCCCAGCATTTT
>TRBJ1-3|.|TRBV30|.
CAWTGSGGNTIYF
TGTGCCTGGACGGGATCGGGTGGAAACACCATATATTTT
>TRBJ2-7|TRBD1|TRBV2|.
CASRWDRGSYEQYF
TGTGCCAGCAGGTGGGACAGGGGCTCCTACGAGCAGTACTTC
>TRBJ1-6|.|TRBV27|.
CASSWGGSHYYNSPLHF
TGTGCCAGCAGTTGGGGGGGGTCACACTACTATAATTCACCCCTCCACTTT
>TRBJ1-5|TRBD1|TRBV10-1|few
CASNEGDRDPNQPQHF
TGCGCCAGCAATGAAGGGGACAGGGACCCTAATCAGCCCCAGCATTTT
>TRBJ1-4|TRBD1|TRBV16|.
CASSLRPGTGSNEKLFF
TGTGCCAGCAGTCTTCGTCCCGGGACAGGGTCGAATGAAAAACTGTTTTTT
>TRBJ2-5|TRBD2|TRBV7-2|.
CASSPSGGKETQYF
TGTGCCAGCAGCCCGAGCGGGGGGAAAGAGACCCAGTACTTC
>TRBJ2-2|TRBD1|TRBV4-3|few
CASSQPGQSNGELFF
TGCGCCAGCAGCCAACCGGGACAGTCAAACGGGGAGCTGTTTTTT
>TRBJ1-5|.|TRBV4-1|.
CASSHVTGRRGNQPQHF
TGCGCCAGCAGCCATGTAACGGGAAGGAGGGGCAATCAGCCCCAGCATTTT
>TRBJ2-6|.|TRBV7-2|.
CASSLRTAGANVLTF
TGTGCCAGCAGCTTACGAACAGCTGGGGCCAACGTCCTGACTTTC
>TRBJ2-3|.|TRBV4-1|.
CASSQGGPTQYF
TGCGCCAGCAGCCAAGGAGGGCCTACGCAGTATTTT
>TRBJ1-4|TRBD1|TRBV3-1/TRBV3-2|.
CASSHLDRETGKLFF
TGTGCCAGCAGCCATCTTGACAGGGAAACTGGAAAACTGTTTTTT
>TRBJ2-7|.|TRBV11-3|once
CASSLSSTYEQYF
TGTGCCAGCAGCTTATCTAGCACCTACGAGCAGTACTTC
>TRBJ2-2|TRBD2|TRBV7-2|.
CASSLFGRGDTGELFF
TGTGCCAGCAGCTTATTTGGGCGGGGGGACACCGGGGAGCTGTTTTTT
>TRBJ1-6|TRBD1|TRBV27|.
CASSHRDSWSPLHF
TGTGCCAGCAGTCACCGGGACAGTTGGTCACCCCTCCACTTT
>TRBJ1-2|.|TRBV7-2|.
CASSLRTDYGYTF
TGTGCCAGCAGCTTAAGGACAGACTATGGCTACACCTTC
>TRBJ1-5|.|TRBV7-8|.
CASSFADRNQPQHF
TGTGCCAGCAGCTTTGCGGACAGAAATCAGCCCCAGCATTTT
>TRBJ1-4|TRBD1|TRBV6-5|.
CASNIGQELFF
TGTGCCAGCAATATAGGACAGGAACTGTTTTTT
>TRBJ1-1|.|TRBV18|.
CASSPVAPGYTEAFF
TGTGCCAGCTCACCAGTTGCGCCAGGCTACACTGAAGCTTTCTTT
>TRBJ1-6|TRBD1|TRBV7-2|few
CASSSWTGSYSPLHF
TGTGCCAGCAGCTCGTGGACAGGATCGTATTCACCCCTCCACTTT
>TRBJ2-3|TRBD2|TRBV5-1|once
CASSLEPRGGGTDTQYF
TGCGCCAGCAGCTTGGAACCCCGGGGGGGCGGCACAGATACGCAGTATTTT
>TRBJ1-2|.|TRBV2|.
CASSEDLDGYTF
TGTGCCAGCTCTGAGGACTTGGATGGCTACACCTTC
>TRBJ2-3|.|TRBV7-9|many
CASSVGQTGEDTQYF
TGTGCCAGCAGCGTCGGACAGACGGGTGAAGATACGCAGTATTTT
>TRBJ1-2|.|TRBV15|.
CATSRDASPGGSNYGYTF
TGTGCCACCAGCAGAGATGCCAGCCCAGGAGGAAGTAACTATGGCTACACCTTC
>TRBJ2-7|TRBD1|TRBV5-6|.
CASSADREIYEQYF
TGTGCCAGCAGCGCAGACAGGGAAATTTACGAGCAGTACTTC
>TRBJ2-7|.|TRBV27|once
CASSPLGEVYSYEQYF
TGTGCCAGCAGTCCCTTAGGAGAGGTTTATTCCTACGAGCAGTACTTC
>TRBJ1-5|.|TRBV6-5|.
CASSAGGSPYRPQHF
TGTGCCAGCTCCGCCGGGGGGTCACCTTATCGGCCCCAGCATTTT
>TRBJ1-2|TRBD1|TRBV6-5|.
CASSATTGGYGYTF
TGTGCCAGCAGCGCAACTACAGGGGGCTATGGCTACACCTTC
>TRBJ1-2|.|TRBV18|few
CASSPTGQENYGYTF
TGTGCCAGCTCACCCACGGGACAAGAGAACTATGGCTACACCTTC
>TRBJ1-5|.|TRBV6-2/TRBV6-3|.
CASSPDRNSNQPQHF
TGTGCCAGCAGTCCCGACAGAAATAGCAATCAGCCCCAGCATTTT
>TRBJ2-1|TRBD1|TRBV28|.
CASFKGTGTYNEQFF
TGTGCCAGTTTCAAGGGGACAGGGACCTACAATGAGCAGTTCTTC
>TRBJ1-6|TRBD1|TRBV11-2|few
CASSYRGNNSPLHF
TGTGCCAGCAGCTACAGGGGGAATAATTCACCCCTCCACTTT
>TRBJ2-5|.|TRBV11-1|.
CASSLEVGETQYF
TGTGCCAGCAGCTTGGAGGTAGGAGAGACCCAGTACTTC
>TRBJ1-1|.|TRBV2|.
CASSVSSRGTEAFF
TGTGCCAGCAGTGTTAGCAGTCGGGGCACTGAAGCTTTCTTT
>TRBJ1-5|TRBD1|TRBV28|.
CASSLGQGRIQPQHF
TGTGCCAGCAGTTTAGGACAGGGGCGGATTCAGCCCCAGCATTTT
>TRBJ1-6|.|TRBV19|.
CASSIDRSGPLHF
TGTGCCAGTAGTATCGACAGGTCGGGACCCCTCCACTTT
>TRBJ1-1|TRBD1|TRBV7-2|once
CASSLGQGGLGTEAFF
TGTGCCAGCAGCCTCGGACAGGGGGGTTTGGGCACTGAAGCTTTCTTT
>TRBJ2-3|.|TRBV5-5|.
CASSQGQTEYF
TGTGCCAGCAGCCAAGGACAGACGGAGTATTTT
>TRBJ1-6|.|TRBV7-9|many
CASSLAAGRGASPLHF
TGTGCCAGCAGCTTAGCGGCAGGGCGCGGTGCTTCACCCCTCCACTTT
>TRBJ2-1|.|TRBV6-5|.
CASSYLGQREQFF
TGTGCCAGCAGTTACTTGGGGCAGCGTGAGCAGTTCTTC
>TRBJ2-2|TRBD1|TRBV7-9|.
CASSSTRAGGTGELFF
TGTGCCAGCAGCAGCACCCGGGCAGGGGGCACCGGGGAGCTGTTTTTT
>TRBJ2-7|.|TRBV2|few
CASSTGGANEQYF
TGTGCCAGCAGCACAGGGGGGGCCAACGAGCAGTACTTC
>TRBJ1-4|.|TRBV6-1|.
CASSDAQANEKLFF
TGTGCCAGCAGTGACGCCCAGGCTAATGAAAAACTGTTTTTT
>TRBJ1-2|TRBD1|TRBV6-2/TRBV6-3|.
CASSYGQGQAHF
TGTGCCAGCAGTTACGGGCAGGGACAGGCCCACTTC
>TRBJ2-5|TRBD1|TRBV14|.
CASSPNPGQGLGTQYF
TGTGCCAGCAGCCCTAATCCGGGACAGGGTTTGGGGACCCAGTACTTC